The entry below gives a single T cell receptor (beta chain) sequence along with its context. Antigen specificity is unknown. This sample stems from a study of CD4+ T cells in melanoma. Trimming cost V 1 base and J 1 base, with 19 bases left between them. The CDR3 totals 19 residues. Germline V lookup: CDR1 SGHAT, CDR2 FQNNGV. The protocol was immunoSEQ multiplex PCR, while the TCRdb copy is restricted to in-frame clones and leaves out a portion. The data hold some 6,600 clones, with approximately 69% observed a single time. The study, taken as a whole, reports: Diverse differentiation states were reported for melanoma neoantigen-specific CD4+ T cells. A reported correlation linked neoantigen-specific CD4+ T cells to CD8+, macrophage and B cell function.

The sequence came from a human donor with melanoma. The chain uses TRBV11-2 and TRBJ2-2; a possible D gene is TRBD1 (5 bases). The material sequenced was cells from a culture (not recorded whether cultured in vitro). CDR3 coding DNA: TGTGCCAGCAGCTTAGGGGGCCACAATAGTTGGATGAACACCGGGGAGCTGTTTTTT. This sequence encodes CASSLGGHNSWMNTGELFF.